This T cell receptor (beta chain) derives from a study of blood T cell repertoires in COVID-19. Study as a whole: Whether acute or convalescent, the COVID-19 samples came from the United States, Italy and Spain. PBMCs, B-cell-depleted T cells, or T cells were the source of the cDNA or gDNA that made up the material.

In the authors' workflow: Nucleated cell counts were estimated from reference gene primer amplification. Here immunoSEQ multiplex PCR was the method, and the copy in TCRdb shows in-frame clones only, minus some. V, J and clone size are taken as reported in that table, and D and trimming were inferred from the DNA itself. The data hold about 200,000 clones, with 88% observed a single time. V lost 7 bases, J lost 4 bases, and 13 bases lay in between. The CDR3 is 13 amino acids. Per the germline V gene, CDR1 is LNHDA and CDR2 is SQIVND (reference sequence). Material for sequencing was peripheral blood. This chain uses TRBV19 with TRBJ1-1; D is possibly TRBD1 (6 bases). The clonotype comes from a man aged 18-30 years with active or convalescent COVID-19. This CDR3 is CASTTGGGTEAFF. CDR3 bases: TGTGCCAGTACGACAGGAGGAGGCACTGAAGCTTTCTTT.